This T cell receptor beta chain was captured by sequencing in a study of T cell repertoires in cytomegalovirus infection. Study at large: Indicated by public TCR beta signatures were CMV infection and matching HLA type. General study points: Based on cumulative public TCR beta family frequency, carriers of CMV plus the relevant HLA were identified. CMV-specific HLA-C-restricted TCR beta clonotypes dominated the ex vivo response.

This CDR3 is built from 12 residues. Germline-derived CDR1 and CDR2 are SGHTA and FQGNSA. From the reads, TCRdb called clonotypes with MiXCR, one entry per CDR3 protein. The sample consists of about 80,000 distinct CDR3 sequences, roughly 3.5% of them appearing once. In its sample, this clonotype was seen many times. Its antigen is still unknown. The junction departs from the called germline gene at one end, perhaps through a read error. The V gene is TRBV7-2, the J gene TRBJ2-5; maybe TRBD1 (6 bases). The source material was PBMCs. The clonotype was recovered from a human donor in good health (CMV status not recorded). Some clones in this sample may be carry-over from other donors' samples. CDR3 sequence reads: CASRLGGETQYF. CDR3 nucleotides: TGTGCCAGCAGGTTAGGGGGAGAGACCCAGTACTTC.